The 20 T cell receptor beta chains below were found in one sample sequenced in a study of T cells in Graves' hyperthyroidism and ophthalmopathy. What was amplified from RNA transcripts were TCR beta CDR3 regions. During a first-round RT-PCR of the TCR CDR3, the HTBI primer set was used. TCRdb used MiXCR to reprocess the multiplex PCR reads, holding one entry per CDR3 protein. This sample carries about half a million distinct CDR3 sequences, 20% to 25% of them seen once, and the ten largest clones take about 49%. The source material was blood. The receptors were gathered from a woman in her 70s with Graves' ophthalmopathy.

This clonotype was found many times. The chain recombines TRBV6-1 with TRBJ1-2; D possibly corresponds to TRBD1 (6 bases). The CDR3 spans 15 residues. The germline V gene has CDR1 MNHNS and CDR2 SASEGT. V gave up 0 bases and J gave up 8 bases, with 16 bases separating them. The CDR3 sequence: CASSEAQGQTSGYTF. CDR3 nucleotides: TGTGCCAGCAGTGAAGCGCAAGGACAGACTAGCGGCTACACCTTC.

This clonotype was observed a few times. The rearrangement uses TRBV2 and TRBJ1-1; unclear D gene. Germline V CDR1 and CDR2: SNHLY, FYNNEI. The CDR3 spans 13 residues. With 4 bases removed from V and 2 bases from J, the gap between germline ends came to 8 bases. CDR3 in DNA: TGTGCCAGCAGTGGAGACGGAAACACTGAAGCTTTCTTT. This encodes CASSGDGNTEAFF. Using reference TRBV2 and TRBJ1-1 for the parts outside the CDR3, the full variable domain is EPEVTQTPSHQVTQMGQEVILRCVPISNHLYFYWYRQILGQKVEFLVSFYNNEISEKSEIFDDQFSVERPDGSNFTLKIRSTKLEDSAMYFCASSGDGNTEAFFGQGTRLTVV.

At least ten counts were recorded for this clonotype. CDR3 protein: CASSESVEGQDEYGYTF. The CDR3 coding sequence is TGTGCCAGCAGTGAATCGGTGGAGGGACAAGACGAATATGGCTACACCTTC. The chain employs TRBV2 and TRBJ1-2, with D possibly TRBD1 on 6 matching bases. This CDR3 spans 17 amino acids. V was pared by 2 bases and J by 5 bases, with 21 bases between. Germline CDR1 and CDR2: SNHLY and FYNNEI. Together with reference TRBV2 and TRBJ1-2, the CDR3 gives the full variable domain: EPEVTQTPSHQVTQMGQEVILRCVPISNHLYFYWYRQILGQKVEFLVSFYNNEISEKSEIFDDQFSVERPDGSNFTLKIRSTKLEDSAMYFCASSESVEGQDEYGYTFGSGTRLTVV.

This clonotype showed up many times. For the CDR3, the DNA is TGTGCCAGCAGTGGGAGGGTTCAGCCCCAGCATTTT. Protein product: CASSGRVQPQHF. This rearrangement joins TRBV2 to TRBJ1-5; D gene ambiguous. Germline V gives CDR1 SNHLY, CDR2 FYNNEI. The CDR3 runs 12 residues. The V end was cut by 4 bases, the J end by 6 bases, with 7 bases between.

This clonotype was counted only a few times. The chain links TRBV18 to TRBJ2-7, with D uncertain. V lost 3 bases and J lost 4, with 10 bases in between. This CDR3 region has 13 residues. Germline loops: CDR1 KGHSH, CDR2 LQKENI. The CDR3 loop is CASSPGMDYEQYF. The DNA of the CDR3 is TGTGCCAGCTCACCGGGGATGGATTACGAGCAGTACTTC.

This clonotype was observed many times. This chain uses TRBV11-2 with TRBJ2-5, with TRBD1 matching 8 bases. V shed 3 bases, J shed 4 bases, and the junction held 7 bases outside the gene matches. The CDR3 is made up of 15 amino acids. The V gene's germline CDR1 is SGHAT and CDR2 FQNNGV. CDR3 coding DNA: TGTGCCAGCAGCTTGTCCAGGGGGCCCCGAGAGACCCAGTACTTC. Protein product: CASSLSRGPRETQYF.

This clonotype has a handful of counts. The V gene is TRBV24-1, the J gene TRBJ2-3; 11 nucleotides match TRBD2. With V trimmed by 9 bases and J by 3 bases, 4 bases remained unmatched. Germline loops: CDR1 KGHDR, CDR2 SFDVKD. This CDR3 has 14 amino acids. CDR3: CATGLAGLTDTQYF. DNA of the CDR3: TGTGCCACCGGACTAGCGGGTCTTACAGATACGCAGTATTTT.

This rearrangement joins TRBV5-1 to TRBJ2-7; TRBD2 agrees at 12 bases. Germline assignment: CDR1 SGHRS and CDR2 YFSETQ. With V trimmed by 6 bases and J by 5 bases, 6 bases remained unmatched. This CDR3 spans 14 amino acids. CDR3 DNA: TGCGCCAGCAACCTAGCGGGAGGGGGCAACGAGCAGTACTTC. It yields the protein CASNLAGGGNEQYF.

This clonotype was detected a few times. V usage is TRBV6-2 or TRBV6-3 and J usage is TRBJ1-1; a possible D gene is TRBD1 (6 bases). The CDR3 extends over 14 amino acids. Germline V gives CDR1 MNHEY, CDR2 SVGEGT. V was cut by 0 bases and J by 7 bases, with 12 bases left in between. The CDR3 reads CASSYSTGRSEAFF. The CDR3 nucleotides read TGTGCCAGCAGTTACTCAACAGGGCGAAGTGAAGCTTTCTTT.

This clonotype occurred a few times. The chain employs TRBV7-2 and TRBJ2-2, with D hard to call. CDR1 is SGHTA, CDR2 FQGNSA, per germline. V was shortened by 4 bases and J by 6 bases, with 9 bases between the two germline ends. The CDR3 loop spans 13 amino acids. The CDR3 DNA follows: TGTGCCAGCAGCTCCCACTTCCCCGGGGAGCTGTTTTTT. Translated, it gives CASSSHFPGELFF.

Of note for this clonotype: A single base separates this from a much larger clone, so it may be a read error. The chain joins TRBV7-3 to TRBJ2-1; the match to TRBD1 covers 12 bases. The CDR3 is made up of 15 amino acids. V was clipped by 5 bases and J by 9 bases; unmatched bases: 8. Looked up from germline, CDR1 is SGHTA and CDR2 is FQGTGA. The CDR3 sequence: CASSDPGTGGSEQFF. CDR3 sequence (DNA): TGTGCCAGCAGCGACCCCGGGACAGGGGGCAGTGAGCAGTTCTTC.

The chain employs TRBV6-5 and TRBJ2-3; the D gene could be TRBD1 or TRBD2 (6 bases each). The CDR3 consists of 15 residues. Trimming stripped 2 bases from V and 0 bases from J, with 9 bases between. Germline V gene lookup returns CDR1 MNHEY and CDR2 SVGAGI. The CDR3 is CASSYGGLSTDTQYF. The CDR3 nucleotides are TGTGCCAGCAGTTACGGGGGGCTTAGCACAGATACGCAGTATTTT.

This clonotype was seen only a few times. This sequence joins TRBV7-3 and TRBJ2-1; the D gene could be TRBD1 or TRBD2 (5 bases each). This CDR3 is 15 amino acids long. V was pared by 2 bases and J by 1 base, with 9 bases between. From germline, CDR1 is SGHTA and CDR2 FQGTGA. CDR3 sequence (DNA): TGTGCCAGCAGCTTACCGGGGCGATCCTACAATGAGCAGTTCTTC. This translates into CASSLPGRSYNEQFF.

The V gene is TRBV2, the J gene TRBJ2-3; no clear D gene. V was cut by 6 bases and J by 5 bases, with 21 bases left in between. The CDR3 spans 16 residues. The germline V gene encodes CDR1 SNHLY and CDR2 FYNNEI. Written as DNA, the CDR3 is TGTGCCAGCAGGAGACTTAGCACCCCGATGAGAGATACGCAGTATTTT. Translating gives CASRRLSTPMRDTQYF.

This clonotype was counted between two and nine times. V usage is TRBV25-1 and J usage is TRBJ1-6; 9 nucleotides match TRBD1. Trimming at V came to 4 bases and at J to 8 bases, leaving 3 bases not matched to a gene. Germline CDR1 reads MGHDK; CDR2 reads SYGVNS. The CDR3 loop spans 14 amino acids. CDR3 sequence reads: CASSGGQGYSPLHF. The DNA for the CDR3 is TGTGCCAGCAGTGGGGGACAGGGTTATTCACCCCTCCACTTT.

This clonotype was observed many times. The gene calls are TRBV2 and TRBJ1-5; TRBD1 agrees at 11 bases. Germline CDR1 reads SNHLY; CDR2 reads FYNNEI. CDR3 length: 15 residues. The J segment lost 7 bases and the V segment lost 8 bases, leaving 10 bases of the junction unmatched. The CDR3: CASGPSGTGGQPQHF. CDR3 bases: TGTGCCAGCGGGCCCAGCGGGACAGGGGGACAGCCCCAGCATTTT.

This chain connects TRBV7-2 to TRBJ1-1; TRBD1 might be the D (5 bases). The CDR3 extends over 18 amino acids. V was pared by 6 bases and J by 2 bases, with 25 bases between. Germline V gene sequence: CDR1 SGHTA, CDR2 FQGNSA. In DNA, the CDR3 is TGTGCCAGCAGTAATGGGGGAGAGGGTTTTTGGGGAAACACTGAAGCTTTCTTT. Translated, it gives CASSNGGEGFWGNTEAFF.

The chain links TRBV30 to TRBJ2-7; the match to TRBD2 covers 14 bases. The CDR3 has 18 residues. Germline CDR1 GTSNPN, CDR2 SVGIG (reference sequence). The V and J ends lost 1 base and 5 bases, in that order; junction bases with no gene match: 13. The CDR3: CAWSGGLAGGLPGDEQYF. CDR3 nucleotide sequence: TGTGCCTGGAGTGGTGGACTAGCGGGAGGCCTGCCCGGGGACGAGCAGTACTTC.

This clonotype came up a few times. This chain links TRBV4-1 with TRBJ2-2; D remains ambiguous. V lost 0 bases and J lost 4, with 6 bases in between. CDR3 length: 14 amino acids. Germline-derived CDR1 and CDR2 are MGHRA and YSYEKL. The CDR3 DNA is TGCGCCAGCAGCCAAGACCAGGTCACCGGGGAGCTGTTTTTT. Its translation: CASSQDQVTGELFF.

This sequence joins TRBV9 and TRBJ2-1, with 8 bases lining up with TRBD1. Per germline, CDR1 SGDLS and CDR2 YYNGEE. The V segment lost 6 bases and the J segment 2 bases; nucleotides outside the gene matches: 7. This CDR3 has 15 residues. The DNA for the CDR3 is TGTGCCAGCACCCTAACAGGGGGACCCTACAATGAGCAGTTCTTC. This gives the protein CASTLTGGPYNEQFF.